Listed here are 5 T cell receptor beta chains from one sample, sequenced in a study of blood T cell repertoires in COVID-19. The data were produced by immunoSEQ multiplex PCR, yet TCRdb's version contains in-frame clones alone and is incomplete. The table has a few hundred thousand clones, approximately 85% seen once. Material for sequencing was PBMCs or T cells enriched from blood (not recorded which). These TCRs come from a woman aged 25 to 39 who had recovered from COVID-19.

The chain combines TRBV5-1 with TRBJ2-3; 9 nucleotides line up with TRBD2. Germline loops: CDR1 SGHRS, CDR2 YFSETQ. The trim removed 7 bases at V and 1 base at J, leaving 4 bases unmatched. CDR3 length equals 14 residues. The CDR3 DNA reads TGCGCCAGCCGGCGGACTAGCGGCACAGATACGCAGTATTTT. The encoded protein is CASRRTSGTDTQYF.

The chain uses TRBV30 and TRBJ2-1; 12 bases align to TRBD2. From germline, CDR1 is GTSNPN and CDR2 SVGIG (reference sequence). V trimming: 5 bases; J trimming: 0 bases; junction bases outside the gene matches: 8. The length of the CDR3 is 17 residues. The CDR3 region has the DNA TGTGCCTGGGCCCGCGGACTAGCGGGGTCCTCCTACAATGAGCAGTTCTTC. Translation gives CAWARGLAGSSYNEQFF.

This clone was counted only a few times. This CDR3 is CASSPLSSGSFGSYEQYF. CDR3 sequence (DNA): TGTGCCAGCTCACCACTGTCTAGCGGGAGCTTCGGGTCCTACGAGCAGTACTTC. The chain carries TRBV18 and TRBJ2-7; 10 positions agree with TRBD2. V lost 1 base to trimming and J lost 1 base; unmatched junction nucleotides: 10. The germline V gene has CDR1 KGHSH and CDR2 LQKENI. The CDR3 is 18 residues long.

The CDR3 DNA reads as TGCAGCGTTGGCAGTGGCTACACCTTC. This translates into CSVGSGYTF. J is TRBJ1-2 and V is TRBV29-1, with D unresolved. V shed 4 bases and J shed 7 bases, with 4 bases lying between them. The CDR3 runs to 9 residues. CDR1 SQVTM and CDR2 ANQGSEA come from the germline V gene.

V is TRBV5-5 and J is TRBJ2-1; unclear D gene. V lost 0 bases, J lost 10 bases, and 11 bases lay in between. There are 13 residues in the CDR3. Germline CDR1 SGHKS, CDR2 YYEKEE (reference sequence). The CDR3 nucleotides read TGTGCCAGCAGCTTGGAGGCCCCGAGGGAGCAGTTCTTC. Amino acids: CASSLEAPREQFF.